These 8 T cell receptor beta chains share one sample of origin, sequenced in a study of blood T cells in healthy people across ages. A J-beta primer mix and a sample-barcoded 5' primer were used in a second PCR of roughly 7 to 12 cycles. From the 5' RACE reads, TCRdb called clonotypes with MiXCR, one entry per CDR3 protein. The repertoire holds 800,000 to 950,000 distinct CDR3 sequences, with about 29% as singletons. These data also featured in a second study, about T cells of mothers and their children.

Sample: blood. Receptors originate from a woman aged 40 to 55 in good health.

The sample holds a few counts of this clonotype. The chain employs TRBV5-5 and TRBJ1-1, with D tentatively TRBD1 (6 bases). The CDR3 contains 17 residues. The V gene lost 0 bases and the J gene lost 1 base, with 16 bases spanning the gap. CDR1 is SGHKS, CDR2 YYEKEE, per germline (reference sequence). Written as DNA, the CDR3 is TGTGCCAGCAGCTTGGGGGGCCCCCGGGGGCGGAACACTGAAGCTTTCTTT. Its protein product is CASSLGGPRGRNTEAFF.

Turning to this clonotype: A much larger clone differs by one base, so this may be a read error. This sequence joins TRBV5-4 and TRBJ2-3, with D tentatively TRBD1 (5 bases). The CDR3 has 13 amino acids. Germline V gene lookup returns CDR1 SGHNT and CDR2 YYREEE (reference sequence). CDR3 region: CTSSSGQIDTQYF. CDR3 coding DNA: TGTACCAGCAGCTCAGGACAAATTGATACGCAGTATTTT.

For the CDR3, the DNA is TGTGCCAGAAGACCACCCGACAGGAACTCCTACGAGCAGTACTTC. It is translated as CARRPPDRNSYEQYF. The chain employs TRBV7-9 and TRBJ2-7, with D possibly matching TRBD1 (6 bases). This CDR3 comprises 15 residues. The germline V and J ends were trimmed by 9 bases and 0 bases, with 18 bases remaining between them. Germline CDR1 reads SEHNR; CDR2 reads FQNEAQ (reference sequence).

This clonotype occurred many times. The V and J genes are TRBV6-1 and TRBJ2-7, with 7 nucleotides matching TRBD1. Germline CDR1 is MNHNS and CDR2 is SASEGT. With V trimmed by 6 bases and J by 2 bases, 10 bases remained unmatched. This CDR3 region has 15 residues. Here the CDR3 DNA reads TGTGCCAGCAGAGATGCCGGGACAGTTACCTACGAGCAGTACTTC. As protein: CASRDAGTVTYEQYF.

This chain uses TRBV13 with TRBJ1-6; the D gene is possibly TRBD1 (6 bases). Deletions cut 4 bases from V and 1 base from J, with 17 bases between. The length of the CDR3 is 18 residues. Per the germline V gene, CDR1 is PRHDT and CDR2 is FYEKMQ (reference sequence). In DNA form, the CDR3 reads TGTGCCAGCAGCTCAAAGCGACAGGCTGGGTCCTATAATTCACCCCTCCACTTT. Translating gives CASSSKRQAGSYNSPLHF.

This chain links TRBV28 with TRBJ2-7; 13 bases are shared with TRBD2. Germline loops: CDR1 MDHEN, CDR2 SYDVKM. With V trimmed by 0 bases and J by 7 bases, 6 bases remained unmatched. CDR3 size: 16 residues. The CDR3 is CASSLWTSGGRGEQYF. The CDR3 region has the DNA TGTGCCAGCAGTTTATGGACTAGCGGGGGGAGAGGGGAGCAGTACTTC.

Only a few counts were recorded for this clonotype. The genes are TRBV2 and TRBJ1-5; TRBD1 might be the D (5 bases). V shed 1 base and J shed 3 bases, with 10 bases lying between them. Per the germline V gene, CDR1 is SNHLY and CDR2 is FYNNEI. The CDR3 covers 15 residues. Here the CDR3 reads CASSEEQGPNQPQHF. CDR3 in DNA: TGTGCCAGCAGTGAAGAGCAGGGTCCCAATCAGCCCCAGCATTTT.

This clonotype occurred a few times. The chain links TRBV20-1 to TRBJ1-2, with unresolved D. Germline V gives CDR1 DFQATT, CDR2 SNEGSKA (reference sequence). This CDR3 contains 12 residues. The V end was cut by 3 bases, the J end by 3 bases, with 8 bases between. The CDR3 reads CSASTRDYGYTF. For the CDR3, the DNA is TGCAGTGCTAGCACCCGGGACTATGGCTACACCTTC.